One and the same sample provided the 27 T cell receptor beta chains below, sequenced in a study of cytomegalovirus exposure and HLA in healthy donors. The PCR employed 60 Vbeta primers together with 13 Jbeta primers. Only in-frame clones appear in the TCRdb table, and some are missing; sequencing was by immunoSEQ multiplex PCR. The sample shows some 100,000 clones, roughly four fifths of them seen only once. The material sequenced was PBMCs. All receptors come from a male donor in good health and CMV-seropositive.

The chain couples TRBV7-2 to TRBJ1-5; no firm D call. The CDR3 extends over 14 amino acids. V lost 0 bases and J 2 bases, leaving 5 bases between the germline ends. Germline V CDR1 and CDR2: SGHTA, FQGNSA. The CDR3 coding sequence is TGTGCCAGCAGCTTAGCGGCGGGCAATCAGCCCCAGCATTTT. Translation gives CASSLAAGNQPQHF. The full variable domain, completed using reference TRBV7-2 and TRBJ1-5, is GAGVSQSPSNKVTEKGKDVELRCDPISGHTALYWYRQSLGQGLEFLIYFQGNSAPDKSGLPSDRFSAERTGGSVSTLTIQRTQQEDSAVYLCASSLAAGNQPQHFGDGTRLSIL.

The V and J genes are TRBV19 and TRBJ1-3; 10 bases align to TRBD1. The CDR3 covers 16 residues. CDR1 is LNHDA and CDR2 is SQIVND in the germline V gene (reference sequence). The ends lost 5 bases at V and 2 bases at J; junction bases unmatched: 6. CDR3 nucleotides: TGTGCCAGTAGTCCTGGGACAGGGGAGACTGGAAACACCATATATTTT. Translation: CASSPGTGETGNTIYF.

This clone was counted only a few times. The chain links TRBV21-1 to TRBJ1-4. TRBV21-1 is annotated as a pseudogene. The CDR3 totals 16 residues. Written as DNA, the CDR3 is TGTGCCAGCAGCAAAGACCCCATGGAGACTAATGAAAAACTGTTTTTT. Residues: CASSKDPMETNEKLFF.

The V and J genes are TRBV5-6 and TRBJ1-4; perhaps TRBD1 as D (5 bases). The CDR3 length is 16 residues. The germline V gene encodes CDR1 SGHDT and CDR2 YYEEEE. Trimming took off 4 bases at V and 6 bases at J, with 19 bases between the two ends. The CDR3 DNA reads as TGTGCCAGCAGCCATTGGAGGGTAGGGGCAGATGAAAAACTGTTTTTT. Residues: CASSHWRVGADEKLFF.

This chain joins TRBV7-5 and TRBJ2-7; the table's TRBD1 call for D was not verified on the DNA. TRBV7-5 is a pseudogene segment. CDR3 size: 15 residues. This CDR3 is CARSPDLGQSYEQYF. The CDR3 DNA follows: TGTGCCAGAAGCCCAGATCTGGGGCAAAGCTACGAGCAGTACTTC.

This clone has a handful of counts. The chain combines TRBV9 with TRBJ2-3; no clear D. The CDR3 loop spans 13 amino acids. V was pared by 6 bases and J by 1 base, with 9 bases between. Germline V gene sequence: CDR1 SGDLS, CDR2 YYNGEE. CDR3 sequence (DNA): TGTGCCAGCAACGAGATTGGCACAGATACGCAGTATTTT. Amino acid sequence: CASNEIGTDTQYF.

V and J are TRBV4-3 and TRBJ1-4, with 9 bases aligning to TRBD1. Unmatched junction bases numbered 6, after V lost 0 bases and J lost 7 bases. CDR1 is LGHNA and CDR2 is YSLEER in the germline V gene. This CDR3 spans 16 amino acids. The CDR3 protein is CASSQDGGTGSEKLFF. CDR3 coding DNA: TGCGCCAGCAGCCAAGATGGTGGGACAGGGAGTGAAAAACTGTTTTTT.

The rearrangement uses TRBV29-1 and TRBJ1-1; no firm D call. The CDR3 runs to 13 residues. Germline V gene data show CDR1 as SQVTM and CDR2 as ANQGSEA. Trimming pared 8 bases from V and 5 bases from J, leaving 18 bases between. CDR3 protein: CSMRRGGGTEAFF. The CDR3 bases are TGCAGCATGCGCAGAGGAGGAGGTACTGAAGCTTTCTTT.

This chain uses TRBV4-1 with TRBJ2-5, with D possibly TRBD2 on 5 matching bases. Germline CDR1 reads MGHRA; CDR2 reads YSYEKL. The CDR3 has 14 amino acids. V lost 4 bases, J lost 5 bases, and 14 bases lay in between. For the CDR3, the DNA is TGCGCCAGCAGCCGGCCATTCCCGGGGGAGACCCAGTACTTC. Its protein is CASSRPFPGETQYF.

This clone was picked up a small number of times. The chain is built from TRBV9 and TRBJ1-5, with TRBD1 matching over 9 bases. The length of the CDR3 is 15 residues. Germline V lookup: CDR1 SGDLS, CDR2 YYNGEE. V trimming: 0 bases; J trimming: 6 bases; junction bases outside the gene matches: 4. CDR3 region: CASSVGGTGFQPQHF. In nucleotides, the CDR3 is TGTGCCAGCAGCGTAGGAGGGACAGGGTTTCAGCCCCAGCATTTT.

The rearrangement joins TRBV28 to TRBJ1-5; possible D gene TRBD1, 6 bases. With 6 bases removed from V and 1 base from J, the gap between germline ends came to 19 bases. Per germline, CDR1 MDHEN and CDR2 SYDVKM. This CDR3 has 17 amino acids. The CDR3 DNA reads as TGTGCCAGCAGCCCAGGGGCGGGGGGCAGGAGCAATCAGCCCCAGCATTTT. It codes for CASSPGAGGRSNQPQHF.

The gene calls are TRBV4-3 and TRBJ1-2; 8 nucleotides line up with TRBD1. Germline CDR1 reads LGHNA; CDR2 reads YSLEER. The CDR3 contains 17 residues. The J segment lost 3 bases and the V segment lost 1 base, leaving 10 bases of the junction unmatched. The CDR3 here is CASSQGQGAWADYGYTF. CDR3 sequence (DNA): TGCGCCAGCAGCCAAGGCCAGGGGGCGTGGGCTGACTATGGCTACACCTTC.

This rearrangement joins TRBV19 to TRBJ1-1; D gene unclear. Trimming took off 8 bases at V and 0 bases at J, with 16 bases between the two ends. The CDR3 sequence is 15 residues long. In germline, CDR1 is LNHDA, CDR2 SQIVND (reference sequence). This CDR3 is CASQRHERMNTEAFF. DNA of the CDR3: TGTGCCAGTCAGAGACATGAACGCATGAACACTGAAGCTTTCTTT.

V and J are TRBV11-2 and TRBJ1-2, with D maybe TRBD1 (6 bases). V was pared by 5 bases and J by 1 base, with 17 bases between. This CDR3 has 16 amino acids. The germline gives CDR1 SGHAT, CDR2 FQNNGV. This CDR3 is CASSRYVGGLNYGYTF. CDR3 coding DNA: TGTGCCAGCAGCCGATACGTCGGGGGGCTTAACTATGGCTACACCTTC.

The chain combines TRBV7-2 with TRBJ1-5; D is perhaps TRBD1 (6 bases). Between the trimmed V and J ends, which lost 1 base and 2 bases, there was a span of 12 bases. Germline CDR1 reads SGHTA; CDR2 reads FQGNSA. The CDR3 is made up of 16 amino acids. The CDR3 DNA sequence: TGTGCCAGCAGCTTAGGGGGGAGGGGGGGCAATCAGCCCCAGCATTTT. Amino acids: CASSLGGRGGNQPQHF.

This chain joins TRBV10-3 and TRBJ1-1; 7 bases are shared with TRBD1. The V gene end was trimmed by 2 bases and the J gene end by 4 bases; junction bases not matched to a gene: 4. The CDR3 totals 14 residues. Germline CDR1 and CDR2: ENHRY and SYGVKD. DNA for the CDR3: TGTGCCATCAGTGAGCCCTACAGGGGCACTGAAGCTTTCTTT. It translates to CAISEPYRGTEAFF.

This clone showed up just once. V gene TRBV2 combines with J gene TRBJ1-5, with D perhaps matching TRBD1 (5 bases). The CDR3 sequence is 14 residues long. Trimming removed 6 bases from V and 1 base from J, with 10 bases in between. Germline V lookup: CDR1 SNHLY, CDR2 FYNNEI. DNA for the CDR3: TGTGCCAGCAGCCCGAGACAGAGCAATCAGCCCCAGCATTTT. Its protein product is CASSPRQSNQPQHF.

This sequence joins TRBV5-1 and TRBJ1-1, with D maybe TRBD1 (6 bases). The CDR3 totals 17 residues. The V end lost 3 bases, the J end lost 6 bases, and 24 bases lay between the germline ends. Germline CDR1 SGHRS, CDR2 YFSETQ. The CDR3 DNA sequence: TGCGCCAGCAGCTCTGATAACCGGGACACTGGATGGGCTGAAGCTTTCTTT. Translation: CASSSDNRDTGWAEAFF.

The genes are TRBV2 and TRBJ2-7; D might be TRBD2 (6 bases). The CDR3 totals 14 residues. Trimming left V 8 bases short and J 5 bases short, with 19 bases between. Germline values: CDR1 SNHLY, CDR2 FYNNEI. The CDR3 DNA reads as TGTGCCAGCTTTACTGGGACTCTGTGGGACGAGCAGTACTTC. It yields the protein CASFTGTLWDEQYF.

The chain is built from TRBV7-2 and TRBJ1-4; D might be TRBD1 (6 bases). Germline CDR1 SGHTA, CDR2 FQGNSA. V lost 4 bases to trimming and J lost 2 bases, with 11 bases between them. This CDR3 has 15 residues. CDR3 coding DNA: TGTGCCAGCAGCTCAGGGGCTCCGACTAATGAAAAACTGTTTTTT. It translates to CASSSGAPTNEKLFF.

CDR3 DNA: TGTGCCAGCAGCCAAGACCAGGACAGGGGGTACAATGAGCAGTTCTTC. It translates to CASSQDQDRGYNEQFF. The V and J genes are TRBV4-2 and TRBJ2-1; 10 bases line up with TRBD1. The CDR3 runs to 16 residues. The V gene end was trimmed by 0 bases and the J gene end by 4 bases; junction bases not matched to a gene: 3. Germline values: CDR1 LGHNA, CDR2 YNFKEQ.

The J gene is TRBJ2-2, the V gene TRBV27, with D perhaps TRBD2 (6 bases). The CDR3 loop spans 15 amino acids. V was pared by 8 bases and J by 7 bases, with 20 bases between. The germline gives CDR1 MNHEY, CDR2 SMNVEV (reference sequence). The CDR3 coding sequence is TGTGCCAGCGGGGGACGGTGGGGAGGCATCGGGGAGCTGTTTTTT. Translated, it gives CASGGRWGGIGELFF.

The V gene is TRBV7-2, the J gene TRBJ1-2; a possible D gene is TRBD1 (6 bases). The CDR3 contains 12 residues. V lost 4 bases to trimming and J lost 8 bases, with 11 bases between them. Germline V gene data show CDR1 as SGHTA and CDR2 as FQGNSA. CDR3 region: CASSSPGGGYTF. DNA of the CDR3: TGTGCCAGCAGCTCCCCGGGGGGCGGCTACACCTTC.

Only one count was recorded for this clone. The CDR3 bases are TGTGCCAGCAGCTTCGACCCCTCGCGGAACACAGATACGCAGTATTTT. It specifies CASSFDPSRNTDTQYF. The chain has TRBV11-2 and TRBJ2-3; D is uncertain. The CDR3 is made up of 16 amino acids. Per the germline V gene, CDR1 is SGHAT and CDR2 is FQNNGV. V was shortened by 3 bases and J by 2 bases, with 15 bases between the two germline ends.

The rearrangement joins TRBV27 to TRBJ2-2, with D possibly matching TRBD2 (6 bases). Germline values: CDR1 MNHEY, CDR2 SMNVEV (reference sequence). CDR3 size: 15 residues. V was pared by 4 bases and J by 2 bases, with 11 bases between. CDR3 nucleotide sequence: TGTGCCAGCAGTTCGGGGGTCCTTAACACCGGGGAGCTGTTTTTT. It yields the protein CASSSGVLNTGELFF.

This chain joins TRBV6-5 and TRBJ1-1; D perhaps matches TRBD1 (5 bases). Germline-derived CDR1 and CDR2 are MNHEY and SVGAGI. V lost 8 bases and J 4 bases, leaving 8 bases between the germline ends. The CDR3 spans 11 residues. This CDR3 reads CASQGFTEAFF. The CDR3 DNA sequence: TGTGCCAGCCAGGGATTCACTGAAGCTTTCTTT.

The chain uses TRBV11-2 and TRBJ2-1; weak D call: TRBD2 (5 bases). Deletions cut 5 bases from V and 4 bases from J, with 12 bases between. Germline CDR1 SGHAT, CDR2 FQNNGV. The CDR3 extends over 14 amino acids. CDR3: CASSRDSGYNEQFF. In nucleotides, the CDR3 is TGTGCCAGCAGCCGGGATTCGGGTTACAATGAGCAGTTCTTC.